One and the same sample provided the 27 T cell receptor beta chains below, sequenced in a study of post-analysis software for immune sequencing data. General study results and limits: Five TRBV segments (TRBV5-6, TRBV5-1 and TRBV20-1 among them) occurred more frequently in patients than in controls.

These receptors' antigens are unknown. The TCR beta cDNA libraries contained unique molecular identifiers. TCRdb reprocessed the PCR reads via MiXCR and lists one record per CDR3 protein. Among about 430,000 distinct CDR3 sequences listed, about 39% were seen once. The specimen sequenced was blood. All receptors come from a girl aged 2 to 10 with multiple sclerosis.

The V and J genes are TRBV7-2 and TRBJ2-7; D call uncertain. The J call may be mistaken, given a closer DNA end match to TRBJ2-5. This CDR3 is built from 15 residues. Looked up from germline, CDR1 is SGHTA and CDR2 is FQGNSA. The CDR3 sequence is CASSLAGRVKETQYF. CDR3 DNA: TGTGCCAGCAGCTTAGCTGGACGCGTTAAAGAGACCCAGTACTTC.

Concerning this clonotype itself: A read error may produce the germline difference seen at one junction end. V gene TRBV7-3 combines with J gene TRBJ2-7, with TRBD1 matching over 9 bases. This CDR3 is 16 amino acids long. Per the germline V gene, CDR1 is SGHTA and CDR2 is FQGTGA. Here the CDR3 DNA reads TGTGCCAGCAGCTTCCGGGGGACAGGGTTATCCTCCGAGCAGTACTTC. Its translation is CASSFRGTGLSSEQYF. Together with reference TRBV7-3 and TRBJ2-7, the CDR3 gives the full variable domain: GAGVSQTPSNKVTEKGKYVELRCDPISGHTALYWYRQSLGQGPEFLIYFQGTGAADDSGLPNDRFFAVRPEGSVSTLKIQRTERGDSAVYLCASSFRGTGLSSEQYFGPGTRLTVT.

The V gene is TRBV12-5, the J gene TRBJ2-1; D gene ambiguous. V was pared by 1 base and J by 4 bases, with 5 bases between. The CDR3 covers 13 residues. Per germline, CDR1 LGHNT and CDR2 FRNRAP. CDR3 nucleotide sequence: TGTGCTAGTGGTTTGGGGAGTTACAATGAGCAGTTCTTC. Translated, it gives CASGLGSYNEQFF.

The gene calls are TRBV6-5 and TRBJ1-1; 9 bases agree with TRBD1. Losses at the gene ends were 2 bases for V and 2 bases for J; bases not matched to a gene: 15. Germline CDR1 reads MNHEY; CDR2 reads SVGAGI. This CDR3 comprises 19 residues. The DNA of the CDR3 is TGTGCCAGCAGTTACGTAACCGGGACAGGGACCGCCATCAACACTGAAGCTTTCTTT. Translated, it gives CASSYVTGTGTAINTEAFF.

This clonotype has only a few counts. The J gene is TRBJ2-3, the V gene TRBV20-1; D gene uncertain. Germline assignment: CDR1 DFQATT and CDR2 SNEGSKA (reference sequence). V was shortened by 3 bases and J by 5 bases, with 6 bases between the two germline ends. The CDR3 runs to 11 residues. The CDR3 reads CSASMRDTQYF. CDR3 DNA sequence: TGCAGTGCTAGCATGAGAGATACGCAGTATTTT.

The V and J genes are TRBV7-9 and TRBJ1-1; D remains unclear. The V gene's germline CDR1 is SEHNR and CDR2 FQNEAQ (reference sequence). The CDR3 covers 15 residues. Trimming left V 6 bases short and J 3 bases short, with 17 bases between. CDR3 residues: CASRIGPTADTEAFF. In DNA form, the CDR3 reads TGTGCCAGCAGGATTGGGCCTACTGCGGACACTGAAGCTTTCTTT.

The J gene is TRBJ1-1, the V gene TRBV3-1; TRBD1 aligns across 7 bases. V lost 2 bases to trimming and J lost 7 bases; unmatched junction nucleotides: 1. The CDR3 spans 12 residues. The germline V gene encodes CDR1 LGHDT and CDR2 YNNKEL (reference sequence). Written as DNA, the CDR3 is TGTGCCAGCAGCCAATGGGACAGTGAAGCTTTCTTT. As protein: CASSQWDSEAFF.

This rearrangement joins TRBV10-3 to TRBJ2-7, with a tentative D call TRBD2 (6 bases). The V gene lost 3 bases and the J gene lost 3 bases, with 15 bases spanning the gap. The CDR3 contains 15 residues. Germline CDR1 and CDR2: ENHRY and SYGVKD. The CDR3 is CAISDAGGRNYEQYF. CDR3 in DNA: TGTGCCATCAGTGATGCCGGGGGTAGGAACTACGAGCAGTACTTC.

The chain carries TRBV20-1 and TRBJ2-4, with a weak D call TRBD2 (5 bases). V shed 6 bases and J shed 8 bases, with 23 bases lying between them. This CDR3 spans 15 amino acids. Germline loops: CDR1 DFQATT, CDR2 SNEGSKA (reference sequence). The CDR3 is CSAALSFDREDIQYF. The CDR3 region has the DNA TGCAGTGCCGCCCTTTCGTTCGACCGGGAAGACATTCAGTACTTC.

The rearrangement links TRBV28 to TRBJ2-5; D is unclear. The V end lost 6 bases, the J end lost 5 bases, and 13 bases lay between the germline ends. The CDR3 sequence is 13 residues long. In germline, CDR1 is MDHEN, CDR2 SYDVKM. The CDR3: CASSKGLGETQYF. For the CDR3, the DNA is TGTGCCAGCAGCAAGGGTTTGGGGGAGACCCAGTACTTC.

The chain combines TRBV14 with TRBJ2-3; 8 nucleotides align to TRBD2. This CDR3 has 15 amino acids. Germline values: CDR1 SGHDN, CDR2 FVKESK. V lost 5 bases and J lost 1; bases outside the gene matches: 5. DNA of the CDR3: TGTGCCAGCAGCGTGACTAGCGCTCGCACAGATACGCAGTATTTT. It translates to CASSVTSARTDTQYF. Drawing the rest from reference TRBV14 and TRBJ2-3, the complete variable domain is EAGVTQFPSHSVIEKGQTVTLRCDPISGHDNLYWYRRVMGKEIKFLLHFVKESKQDESGMPNNRFLAERTGGTYSTLKVQPAELEDSGVYFCASSVTSARTDTQYFGPGTRLTVL.

Here the CDR3 reads CASSHSGGADTGELFF. The CDR3 DNA reads as TGCGCCAGCAGCCATTCCGGGGGGGCGGACACCGGGGAGCTGTTTTTT. The chain combines TRBV4-1 with TRBJ2-2; 8 nucleotides agree with TRBD2. This CDR3 region has 16 residues. V was pared by 3 bases and J by 3 bases, with 6 bases of the junction left unmatched. Germline V gives CDR1 MGHRA, CDR2 YSYEKL.

This clonotype occurred a few times. V gene TRBV15 combines with J gene TRBJ1-1; D not resolved. This CDR3 spans 13 amino acids. Per the germline V gene, CDR1 is LNHNV and CDR2 is YYDKDF (reference sequence). With 4 bases removed from V and 5 bases from J, the gap between germline ends came to 11 bases. The CDR3 sequence: CATSTGRETEAFF. The DNA of the CDR3 is TGTGCCACCAGCACGGGTAGGGAAACTGAAGCTTTCTTT.

The chain recombines TRBV11-2 with TRBJ2-2; a possible D gene is TRBD2 (6 bases). With 5 bases removed from V and 8 bases from J, the gap between germline ends came to 15 bases. The germline V gene encodes CDR1 SGHAT and CDR2 FQNNGV. This CDR3 contains 14 residues. The CDR3 nucleotides read TGTGCCAGCAGCCCGCTGCGGGGCGGTGGGGAGCTGTTTTTT. Translation gives CASSPLRGGGELFF. The whole variable domain, remainder taken from reference TRBV11-2 and TRBJ2-2, is EAGVAQSPRYKIIEKRQSVAFWCNPISGHATLYWYQQILGQGPKLLIQFQNNGVVDDSQLPKDRFSAERLKGVDSTLKIQPAKLEDSAVYLCASSPLRGGGELFFGEGSRLTVL.

In its sample, this clonotype was seen a few times. This rearrangement joins TRBV5-1 to TRBJ1-2, with unresolved D. Between the trimmed V and J ends, which lost 0 bases and 4 bases, there was a span of 7 bases. The germline V gene has CDR1 SGHRS and CDR2 YFSETQ. The CDR3 sequence is 13 residues long. CDR3 coding DNA: TGCGCCAGCAGCTTGGAACAGAGCTATGGCTACACCTTC. This encodes CASSLEQSYGYTF.

The V and J genes are TRBV2 and TRBJ2-3; 10 nucleotides agree with TRBD2. J lost 2 bases, V lost 7 bases, and 27 bases had no gene match. This CDR3 has 22 residues. Germline V gives CDR1 SNHLY, CDR2 FYNNEI. The CDR3, as DNA: TGTGCCAGCAAGAATGGGGCGAGCTTAGCGGGAGGACGTACCCTTACCACAGATACGCAGTATTTT. Translation gives CASKNGASLAGGRTLTTDTQYF.

This chain links TRBV6-5 with TRBJ1-4; D is undetermined. V was clipped by 0 bases and J by 0 bases, with 11 bases between them. Germline lookup yields CDR1 MNHEY and CDR2 SVGAGI. This CDR3 has 17 amino acids. The DNA for the CDR3 is TGTGCCAGCAGTTACTCCGGCAGTCCTGCAACTAATGAAAAACTGTTTTTT. Its translation is CASSYSGSPATNEKLFF.

The gene calls are TRBV28 and TRBJ2-7, with a tentative D call TRBD1 (6 bases). V was trimmed by 2 bases and J by 10 bases, leaving 12 bases between them. CDR3 size: 12 residues. Per germline, CDR1 MDHEN and CDR2 SYDVKM. CDR3 loop: CASSLHRARQYF. For the CDR3, the DNA is TGTGCCAGCAGTTTACACAGGGCAAGACAGTACTTC.

This chain connects TRBV29-1 to TRBJ1-5; D may be TRBD1 (5 bases). V lost 6 bases to trimming and J lost 2 bases, with 11 bases between them. CDR3 length: 13 amino acids. Per the germline V gene, CDR1 is SQVTM and CDR2 is ANQGSEA. The CDR3 DNA reads as TGCAGCGTGAAAGGGGAAGGCAATCAGCCCCAGCATTTT. This sequence encodes CSVKGEGNQPQHF. Full variable domain (rest looked up from reference TRBV29-1 and TRBJ1-5): SAVISQKPSRDICQRGTSLTIQCQVDSQVTMMFWYRQQPGQSLTLIATANQGSEATYESGFVIDKFPISRPNLTFSTLTVSNMSPEDSSIYLCSVKGEGNQPQHFGDGTRLSIL.

The rearrangement uses TRBV29-1 and TRBJ2-3; 7 nucleotides match TRBD1. CDR1 and CDR2 (germline): SQVTM, ANQGSEA. The CDR3 sequence is 14 residues long. After removal of 6 bases from V and 3 bases from J, the junction contained 9 bases not matched to a gene. The CDR3 DNA reads as TGCAGCGTCCCCAGACAGGGCGGGACAGATACGCAGTATTTT. This sequence encodes CSVPRQGGTDTQYF.

This chain joins TRBV7-9 and TRBJ2-3; 9 positions match TRBD2. CDR1 SEHNR and CDR2 FQNEAQ come from the germline V gene (reference sequence). The CDR3 is 16 residues long. J was trimmed by 6 bases and V by 4 bases; bases with no gene match: 11. The CDR3 bases are TGTGCCAGCAGCTCGACTAGCGGCCTACTCGGGGATACGCAGTATTTT. It codes for CASSSTSGLLGDTQYF.

About this clonotype: At one of its ends the junction is not consistent with the germline gene, which may arise from a read error. The rearrangement links TRBV20-1 to TRBJ2-3; 13 bases are a match to TRBD2. The V gene's germline CDR1 is DFQATT and CDR2 SNEGSKA (reference sequence). The CDR3 loop spans 15 amino acids. The CDR3 region is CSGTSGSVGTDAQYF. CDR3 in DNA: TGCAGTGGGACTAGCGGGAGCGTCGGCACAGATGCGCAGTATTTT.

The chain combines TRBV10-3 with TRBJ2-3, with 14 nucleotides matching TRBD2. V lost 5 bases, J lost 0 bases, and 4 bases stayed unmatched. The CDR3 runs 17 residues. Germline CDR1 reads ENHRY; CDR2 reads SYGVKD. The CDR3 loop reads CAISKGLAGASTDTQYF. In nucleotides, the CDR3 is TGTGCCATCAGTAAGGGACTAGCGGGAGCCAGCACAGATACGCAGTATTTT.

This clonotype was observed at least ten times. V is TRBV7-8 and J is TRBJ2-1; 7 bases are shared with TRBD2. The CDR3 loop spans 16 amino acids. Germline assignment: CDR1 SGHVS and CDR2 FQNEAQ. Trimming removed 1 base from V and 1 base from J; junction bases left unmatched: 4. In DNA form, the CDR3 reads TGTGCCAGCAGCTTAGGCCAGGGAGGGTCCTACAATGAGCAGTTCTTC. Translation gives CASSLGQGGSYNEQFF.

This chain connects TRBV20-1 to TRBJ2-7, with D unresolved. V shed 5 bases and J shed 3 bases, with 11 bases lying between them. The CDR3 has 12 amino acids. Per germline, CDR1 DFQATT and CDR2 SNEGSKA (reference sequence). The CDR3 DNA sequence: TGCAGTGCTTCATCCGACGGCTACGAGCAGTACTTC. Protein sequence: CSASSDGYEQYF.

This clonotype was seen a few times. This sequence joins TRBV20-1 and TRBJ2-5, with TRBD2 matching over 10 bases. Germline CDR1 and CDR2: DFQATT and SNEGSKA (reference sequence). J lost 1 base, V lost 6 bases, and 11 bases had no gene match. CDR3 size: 16 residues. The CDR3 loop reads CSARRSSGRVQETQYF. Here the CDR3 DNA reads TGCAGTGCCCGAAGGTCGAGCGGGAGGGTCCAAGAGACCCAGTACTTC.

The chain links TRBV3-1 to TRBJ1-1; unclear D gene. V dropped 1 base and J dropped 0 bases, with 9 bases sitting between them. This CDR3 is 15 amino acids long. The V gene's germline CDR1 is LGHDT and CDR2 YNNKEL (reference sequence). CDR3 DNA sequence: TGTGCCAGCAGCCAAGCTACAGAGATGAACACTGAAGCTTTCTTT. Its translation is CASSQATEMNTEAFF.